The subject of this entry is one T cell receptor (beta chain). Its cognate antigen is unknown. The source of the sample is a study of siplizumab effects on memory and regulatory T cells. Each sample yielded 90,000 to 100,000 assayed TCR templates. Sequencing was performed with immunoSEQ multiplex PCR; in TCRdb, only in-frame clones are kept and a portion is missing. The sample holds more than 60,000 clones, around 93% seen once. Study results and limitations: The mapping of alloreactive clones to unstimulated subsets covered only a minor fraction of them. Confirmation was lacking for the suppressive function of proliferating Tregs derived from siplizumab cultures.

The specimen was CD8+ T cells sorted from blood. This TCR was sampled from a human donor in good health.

The CDR3 loop is CATQGARDTEAFF. The CDR3 region has the DNA TGTGCCACACAGGGGGCTAGGGACACTGAAGCTTTCTTT. The rearrangement links TRBV10-3 to TRBJ1-1, with TRBD1 identical over 9 bases. Germline-derived CDR1 and CDR2 are ENHRY and SYGVKD. The J segment lost 3 bases and the V segment lost 10 bases, leaving 6 bases of the junction unmatched. The CDR3 spans 13 residues.